A selection of T cell receptor beta chains follows, all from one sample in a study of blood T cells in healthy people across ages. TCRdb itself ran the 5' RACE reads through MiXCR, one entry per CDR3 protein. The sample holds roughly 1,500,000 distinct CDR3 sequences; around two fifths are singletons and the top ten take 7.9%. The sequencing sample was made of blood. Receptors were obtained from a woman under 30 in good health. Both conserved end residues are trimmed from each CDR3. A D gene is named only where the DNA matches it firmly. Size is omitted from some rows. Given values are once, few, many or a class for expanded clones.

CDR3aa: VSSVGLAGTTQETQY
j_gene: TRBJ2-5
d_gene: NA
v_gene: TRBV9
abundance: NA

CDR3aa: SARDTAGNYGYT
j_gene: TRBJ1-2
d_gene: NA
v_gene: TRBV20-1
abundance: NA

CDR3aa: ASSYSLGSNTEAF
j_gene: TRBJ1-1
d_gene: NA
v_gene: TRBV6-6
abundance: NA

CDR3aa: ASSPRDRGRSEAF
j_gene: TRBJ1-1
d_gene: TRBD1
v_gene: TRBV11-1
abundance: NA

CDR3aa: ASSPRGDRGSYEQY
j_gene: TRBJ2-7
d_gene: NA
v_gene: TRBV21-1
abundance: NA

CDR3aa: ASSPSGTSTYGQY
j_gene: TRBJ2-5
d_gene: TRBD2
v_gene: TRBV11-2
abundance: NA

CDR3aa: SATPERTEAF
j_gene: TRBJ1-1
d_gene: NA
v_gene: TRBV20-1
abundance: NA

CDR3aa: ASSALQETQY
j_gene: TRBJ2-5
d_gene: NA
v_gene: TRBV5-1
abundance: many

CDR3aa: ANQRGAGDYGYT
j_gene: TRBJ1-2
d_gene: NA
v_gene: TRBV2
abundance: NA

CDR3aa: ASGFKNNLPGLAGGRLTGNEQF
j_gene: TRBJ2-1
d_gene: TRBD2
v_gene: TRBV12-5
abundance: NA

CDR3aa: ASSLGGRSYNEQF
j_gene: TRBJ2-1
d_gene: NA
v_gene: TRBV5-1
abundance: many

CDR3aa: ATLGRDRVGEQY
j_gene: NA
d_gene: TRBD1
v_gene: TRBV6-5
abundance: NA

CDR3aa: SASAGVKYEQY
j_gene: TRBJ2-7
d_gene: TRBD2
v_gene: TRBV20-1
abundance: NA

CDR3aa: ASGTGVYNEQF
j_gene: TRBJ2-1
d_gene: TRBD1
v_gene: TRBV10-1
abundance: NA

CDR3aa: ASSYSGDGYT
j_gene: TRBJ1-2
d_gene: NA
v_gene: TRBV6-5
abundance: NA

CDR3aa: ASNKTPRSYEQY
j_gene: TRBJ2-7
d_gene: NA
v_gene: TRBV2
abundance: few

CDR3aa: ASSQATIGQGWNEQF
j_gene: TRBJ2-1
d_gene: NA
v_gene: TRBV4-1
abundance: NA

CDR3aa: SAENRDGMNTEAF
j_gene: TRBJ1-1
d_gene: NA
v_gene: TRBV20-1
abundance: NA

CDR3aa: AWTMGGTANYGYT
j_gene: TRBJ1-2
d_gene: TRBD1
v_gene: TRBV30
abundance: NA

CDR3aa: ASSLNTVRYT
j_gene: TRBJ1-2
d_gene: NA
v_gene: TRBV12-3/TRBV12-4
abundance: NA

CDR3aa: ASSFGLGISPLH
j_gene: TRBJ1-6
d_gene: NA
v_gene: TRBV7-9
abundance: NA

CDR3aa: ASSPLTSGGAETQY
j_gene: NA
d_gene: TRBD2
v_gene: TRBV9
abundance: few

CDR3aa: ASRDQATVNTEAF
j_gene: TRBJ1-1
d_gene: NA
v_gene: TRBV2
abundance: NA

CDR3aa: ASSLSSGLKEQF
j_gene: TRBJ2-1
d_gene: TRBD2
v_gene: TRBV7-3
abundance: NA

CDR3aa: SALNHLGRHQETQY
j_gene: TRBJ2-5
d_gene: NA
v_gene: TRBV20-1
abundance: few

CDR3aa: ASSQELAGRNNKQF
j_gene: TRBJ2-1
d_gene: TRBD2
v_gene: TRBV4-2
abundance: NA

CDR3aa: AWSVHGNTEAF
j_gene: TRBJ1-1
d_gene: NA
v_gene: TRBV30
abundance: NA

CDR3aa: ASSYSEMVVKVYGYT
j_gene: TRBJ1-2
d_gene: NA
v_gene: TRBV6-6
abundance: NA

CDR3aa: ASSPTQTGGHGYT
j_gene: TRBJ1-2
d_gene: TRBD1
v_gene: TRBV3-1
abundance: NA

CDR3aa: ASSPYQDRGETDTQY
j_gene: TRBJ2-3
d_gene: TRBD1
v_gene: TRBV12-3/TRBV12-4
abundance: NA

CDR3aa: ATSRVAASGENEQF
j_gene: TRBJ2-1
d_gene: NA
v_gene: TRBV15
abundance: NA

CDR3aa: ASSQVGLGGNEQF
j_gene: TRBJ2-1
d_gene: TRBD2
v_gene: TRBV4-1
abundance: few